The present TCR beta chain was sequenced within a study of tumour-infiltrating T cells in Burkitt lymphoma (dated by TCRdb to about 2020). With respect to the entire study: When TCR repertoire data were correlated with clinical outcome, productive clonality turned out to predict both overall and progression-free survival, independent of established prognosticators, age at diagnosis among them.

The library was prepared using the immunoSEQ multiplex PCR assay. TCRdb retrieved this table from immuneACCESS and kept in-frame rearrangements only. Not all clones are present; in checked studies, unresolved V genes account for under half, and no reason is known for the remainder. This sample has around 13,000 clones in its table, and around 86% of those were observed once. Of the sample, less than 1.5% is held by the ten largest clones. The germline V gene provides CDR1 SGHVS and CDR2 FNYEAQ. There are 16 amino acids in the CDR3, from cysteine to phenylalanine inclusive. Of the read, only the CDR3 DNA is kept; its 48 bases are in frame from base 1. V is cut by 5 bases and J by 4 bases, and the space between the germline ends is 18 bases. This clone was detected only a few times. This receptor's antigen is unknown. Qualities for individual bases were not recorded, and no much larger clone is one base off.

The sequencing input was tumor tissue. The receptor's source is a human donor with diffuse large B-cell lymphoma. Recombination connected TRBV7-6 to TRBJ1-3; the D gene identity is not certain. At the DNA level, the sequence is TGTGCCAGCAGCATCAATTGGGCGGAAAAGGGAAACACCATATATTTT. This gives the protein CASSINWAEKGNTIYF.